This TCR beta chain was retrieved from a study of blood T cell repertoires in COVID-19. Across the study: T cells, B-cell-depleted T cells, or PBMCs supplied cDNA or gDNA.

CDR3 length equals 17 residues. The V segment lost 4 bases and the J segment 4 bases; nucleotides outside the gene matches: 8. Germline CDR1 reads KGHDR; CDR2 reads SFDVKD. Sequencing used immunoSEQ multiplex PCR; TCRdb keeps in-frame clones, though not all of them. The sample lists 300,000 to 400,000 clones; 85% were seen once. During the 2 weeks before they entered the study, exposed participants had met someone with a PCR-confirmed or clinician-diagnosed COVID-19 case. This sequence was found in a woman aged 25 to 45 who had been exposed to COVID-19. The sample was PBMCs or T cells enriched from blood (not recorded which). The chain joins TRBV24-1 to TRBJ2-5; 13 nucleotides line up with TRBD2. DNA for the CDR3: TGTGCCACCAGTGACCCTAAGACTAGCGGGGGGCCAGAGACCCAGTACTTC. Residues: CATSDPKTSGGPETQYF.